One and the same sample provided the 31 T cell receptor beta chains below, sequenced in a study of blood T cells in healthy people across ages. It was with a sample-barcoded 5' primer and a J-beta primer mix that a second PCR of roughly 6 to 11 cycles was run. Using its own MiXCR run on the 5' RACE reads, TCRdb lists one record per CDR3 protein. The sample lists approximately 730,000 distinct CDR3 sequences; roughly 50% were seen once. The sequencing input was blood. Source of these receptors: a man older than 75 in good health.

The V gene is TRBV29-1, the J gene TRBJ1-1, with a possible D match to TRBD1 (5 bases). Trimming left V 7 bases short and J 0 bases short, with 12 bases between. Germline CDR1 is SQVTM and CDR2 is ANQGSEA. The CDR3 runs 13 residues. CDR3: CSGMRTLNTEAFF. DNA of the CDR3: TGCAGCGGCATGAGGACATTGAACACTGAAGCTTTCTTT.

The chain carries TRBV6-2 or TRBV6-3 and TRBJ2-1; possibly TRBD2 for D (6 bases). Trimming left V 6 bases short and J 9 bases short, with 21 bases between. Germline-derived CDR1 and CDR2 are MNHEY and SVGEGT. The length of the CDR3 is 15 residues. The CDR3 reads CASRPLARGTGEQFF. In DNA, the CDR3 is TGTGCCAGCAGGCCCCTAGCGCGCGGAACCGGTGAGCAGTTCTTC.

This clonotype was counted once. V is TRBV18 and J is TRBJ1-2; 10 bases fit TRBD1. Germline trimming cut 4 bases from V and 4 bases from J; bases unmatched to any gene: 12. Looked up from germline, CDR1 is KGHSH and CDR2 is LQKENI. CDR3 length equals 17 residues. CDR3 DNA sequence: TGTGCCAGCTCACTCGGGACAGGGGCTGCCGCTAGCTATGGCTACACCTTC. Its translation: CASSLGTGAAASYGYTF. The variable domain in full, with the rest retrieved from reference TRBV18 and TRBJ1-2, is NAGVMQNPRHLVRRRGQEARLRCSPMKGHSHVYWYRQLPEEGLKFMVYLQKENIIDESGMPKERFSAEFPKEGPSILRIQQVVRGDSAAYFCASSLGTGAAASYGYTFGSGTRLTVV.

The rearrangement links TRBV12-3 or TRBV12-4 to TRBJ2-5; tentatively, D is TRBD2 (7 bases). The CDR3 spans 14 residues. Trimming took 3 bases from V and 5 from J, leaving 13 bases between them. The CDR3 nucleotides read TGTGCCAGCAGTTTCCGGGGGGCGGGGGAGACCCAGTACTTC. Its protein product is CASSFRGAGETQYF.

CDR3 loop: CASSLGAGGYRYAYF. DNA of the CDR3: TGTGCCAGCAGTTTGGGGGCCGGAGGGTACAGATACGCGTATTTT. The V and J genes are TRBV28 and TRBJ2-3; the D gene could be TRBD1 or TRBD2 (6 bases each). V was cut by 3 bases and J by 14 bases, with 24 bases left in between. This CDR3 region has 15 residues. Germline V gives CDR1 MDHEN, CDR2 SYDVKM.

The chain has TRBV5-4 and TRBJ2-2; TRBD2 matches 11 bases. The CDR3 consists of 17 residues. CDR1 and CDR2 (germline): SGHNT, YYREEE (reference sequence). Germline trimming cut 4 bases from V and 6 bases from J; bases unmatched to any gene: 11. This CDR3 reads CASSIGTSGGASGELFF. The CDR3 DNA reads TGTGCCAGCAGCATTGGGACTAGCGGTGGGGCCTCCGGGGAGCTGTTTTTT.

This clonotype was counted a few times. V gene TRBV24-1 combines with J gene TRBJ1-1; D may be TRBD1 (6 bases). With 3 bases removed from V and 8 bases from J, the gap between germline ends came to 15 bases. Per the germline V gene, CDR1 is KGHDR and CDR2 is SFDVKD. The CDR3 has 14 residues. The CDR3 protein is CATSDPQIRGEAFF. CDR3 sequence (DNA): TGTGCCACCAGTGATCCCCAAATAAGGGGGGAAGCTTTCTTT.

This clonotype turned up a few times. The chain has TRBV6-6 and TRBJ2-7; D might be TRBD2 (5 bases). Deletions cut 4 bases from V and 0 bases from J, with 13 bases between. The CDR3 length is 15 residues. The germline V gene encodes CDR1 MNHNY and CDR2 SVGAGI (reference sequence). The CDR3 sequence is CASSSRAGRSYEQYF. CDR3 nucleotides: TGTGCCAGCAGTTCCCGGGCGGGTCGCTCCTACGAGCAGTACTTC.

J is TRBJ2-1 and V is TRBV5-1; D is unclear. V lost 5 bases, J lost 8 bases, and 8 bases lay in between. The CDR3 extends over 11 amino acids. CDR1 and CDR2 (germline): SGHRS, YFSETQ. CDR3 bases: TGCGCCAGCAGGATTCTCGATGAGCAGTTCTTC. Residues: CASRILDEQFF.

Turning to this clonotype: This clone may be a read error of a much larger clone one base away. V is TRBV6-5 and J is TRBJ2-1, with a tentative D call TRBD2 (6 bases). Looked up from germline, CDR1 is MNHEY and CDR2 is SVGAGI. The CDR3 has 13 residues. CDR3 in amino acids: CASSATSSYERYF. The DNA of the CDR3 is TGTGCCAGCAGTGCAACTAGCTCCTACGAGCGGTACTTC.

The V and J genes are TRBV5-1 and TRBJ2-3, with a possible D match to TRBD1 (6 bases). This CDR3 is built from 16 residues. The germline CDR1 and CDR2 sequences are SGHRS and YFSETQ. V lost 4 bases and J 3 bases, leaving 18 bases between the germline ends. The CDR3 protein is CASSPGHAGATDTQYF. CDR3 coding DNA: TGCGCCAGCAGCCCGGGACACGCTGGGGCAACAGATACGCAGTATTTT. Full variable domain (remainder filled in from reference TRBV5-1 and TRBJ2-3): KAGVTQTPRYLIKTRGQQVTLSCSPISGHRSVSWYQQTPGQGLQFLFEYFSETQRNKGNFPGRFSGRQFSNSRSEMNVSTLELGDSALYLCASSPGHAGATDTQYFGPGTRLTVL.

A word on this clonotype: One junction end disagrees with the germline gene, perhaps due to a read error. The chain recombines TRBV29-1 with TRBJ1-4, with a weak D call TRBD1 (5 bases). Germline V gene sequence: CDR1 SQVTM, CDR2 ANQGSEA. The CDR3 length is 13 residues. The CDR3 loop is CSVVGATSEKLFF. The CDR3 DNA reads TGCAGCGTTGTCGGGGCAACTAGTGAAAAACTGTTTTTT.

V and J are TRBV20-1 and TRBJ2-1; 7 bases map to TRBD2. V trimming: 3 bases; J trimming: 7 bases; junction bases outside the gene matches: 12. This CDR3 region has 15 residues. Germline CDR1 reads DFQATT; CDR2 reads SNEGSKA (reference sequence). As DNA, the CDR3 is TGCAGTGCTAGGGGGGAGGGCCCCCGGAGAAATGAGCAGTTCTTC. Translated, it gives CSARGEGPRRNEQFF.

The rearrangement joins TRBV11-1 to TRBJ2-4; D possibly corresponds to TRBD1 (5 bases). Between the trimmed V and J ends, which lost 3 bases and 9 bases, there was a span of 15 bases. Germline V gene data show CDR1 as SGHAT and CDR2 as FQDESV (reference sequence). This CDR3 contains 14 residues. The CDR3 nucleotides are TGTGCCAGCAGCTTGAGGCAGGGCGGTAGCATTCAGTACTTC. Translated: CASSLRQGGSIQYF.

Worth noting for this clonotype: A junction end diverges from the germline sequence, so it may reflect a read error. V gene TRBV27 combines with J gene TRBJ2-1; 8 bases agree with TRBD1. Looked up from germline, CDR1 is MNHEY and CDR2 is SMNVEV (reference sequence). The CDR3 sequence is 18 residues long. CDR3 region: CASSPYPPQGGERNEQFF. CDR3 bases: TGCGCCAGCAGTCCGTACCCACCACAGGGGGGCGAACGGAATGAGCAGTTCTTC.

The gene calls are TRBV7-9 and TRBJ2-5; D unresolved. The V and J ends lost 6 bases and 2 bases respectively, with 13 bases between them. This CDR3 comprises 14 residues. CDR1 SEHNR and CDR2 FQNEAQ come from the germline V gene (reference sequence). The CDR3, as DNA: TGTGCCAGCAGTTTCGCCGTGGGTCAAGAGACCCAGTACTTC. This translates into CASSFAVGQETQYF.

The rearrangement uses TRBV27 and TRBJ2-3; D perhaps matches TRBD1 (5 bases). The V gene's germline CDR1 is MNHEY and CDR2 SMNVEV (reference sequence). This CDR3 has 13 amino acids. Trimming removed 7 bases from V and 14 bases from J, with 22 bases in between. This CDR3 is CASKGQGGRYAYF. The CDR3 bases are TGTGCCAGCAAGGGGCAGGGCGGCAGATACGCGTATTTT.

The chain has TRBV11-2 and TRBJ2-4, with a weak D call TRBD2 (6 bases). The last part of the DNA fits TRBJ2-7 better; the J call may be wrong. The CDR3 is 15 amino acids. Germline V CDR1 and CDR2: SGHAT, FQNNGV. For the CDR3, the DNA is TGTGCCAGCAGCTTAGTAACGGGAGACTCCGGCGAGCAGTACTTC. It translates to CASSLVTGDSGEQYF.

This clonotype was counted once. The CDR3 loop is CASRPIQGAHEQFF. For the CDR3, the DNA is TGTGCCAGCAGACCAATCCAGGGGGCCCACGAGCAGTTCTTC. The J gene is TRBJ2-1, the V gene TRBV11-2; 8 bases fit TRBD1. The CDR3 length is 14 residues. Losses at the gene ends were 6 bases for V and 10 bases for J; bases not matched to a gene: 11. Germline assignment: CDR1 SGHAT and CDR2 FQNNGV.

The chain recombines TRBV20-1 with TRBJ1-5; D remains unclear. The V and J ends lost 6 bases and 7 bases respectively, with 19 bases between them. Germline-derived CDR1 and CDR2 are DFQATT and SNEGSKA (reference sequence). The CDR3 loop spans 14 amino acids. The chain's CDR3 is CSAPDGLVEQPQHF. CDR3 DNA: TGCAGTGCGCCGGACGGACTGGTAGAACAGCCCCAGCATTTT.

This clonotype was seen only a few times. This CDR3 is CSVERDREDTQYF. CDR3 nucleotide sequence: TGCAGCGTTGAAAGGGACAGGGAAGATACGCAGTATTTT. The chain is built from TRBV29-1 and TRBJ2-3; TRBD1 aligns across 9 bases. Trimming at V came to 2 bases and at J to 5 bases, leaving 2 bases not matched to a gene. From germline, CDR1 is SQVTM and CDR2 ANQGSEA. The CDR3 is 13 residues long.

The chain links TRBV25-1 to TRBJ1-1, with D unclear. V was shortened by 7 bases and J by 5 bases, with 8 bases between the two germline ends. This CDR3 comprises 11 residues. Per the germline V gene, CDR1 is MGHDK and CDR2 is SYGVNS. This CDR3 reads CASIVETEAFF. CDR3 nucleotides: TGTGCCAGCATAGTAGAGACTGAAGCTTTCTTT.

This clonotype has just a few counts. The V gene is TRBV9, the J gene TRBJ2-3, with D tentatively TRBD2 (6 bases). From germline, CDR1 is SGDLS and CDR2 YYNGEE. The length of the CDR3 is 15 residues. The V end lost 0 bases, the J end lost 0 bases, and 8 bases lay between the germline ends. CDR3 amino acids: CASSVAAGSTDTQYF. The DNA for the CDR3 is TGTGCCAGCAGCGTAGCGGCGGGGAGCACAGATACGCAGTATTTT.

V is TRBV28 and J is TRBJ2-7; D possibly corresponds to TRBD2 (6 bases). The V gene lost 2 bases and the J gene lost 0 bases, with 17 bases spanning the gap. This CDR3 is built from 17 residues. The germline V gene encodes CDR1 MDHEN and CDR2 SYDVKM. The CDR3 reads CASSLGIAGWDSYEQYF. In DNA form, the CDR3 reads TGTGCCAGCAGTTTAGGGATTGCGGGATGGGACTCCTACGAGCAGTACTTC.

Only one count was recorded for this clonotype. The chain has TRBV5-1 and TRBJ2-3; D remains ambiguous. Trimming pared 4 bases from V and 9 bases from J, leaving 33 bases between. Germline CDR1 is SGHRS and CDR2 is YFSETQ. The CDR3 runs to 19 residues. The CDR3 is CASSPTRWVPSASSGTQYF. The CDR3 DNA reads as TGCGCCAGCAGCCCGACCCGTTGGGTGCCCTCAGCCTCTTCAGGCACGCAGTATTTT.

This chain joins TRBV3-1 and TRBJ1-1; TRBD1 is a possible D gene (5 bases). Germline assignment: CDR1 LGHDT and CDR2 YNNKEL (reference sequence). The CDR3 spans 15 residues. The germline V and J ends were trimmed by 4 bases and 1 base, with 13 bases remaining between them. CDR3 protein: CASSLTRGQNTEAFF. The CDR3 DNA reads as TGTGCCAGCAGCCTTACACGGGGCCAGAACACTGAAGCTTTCTTT.

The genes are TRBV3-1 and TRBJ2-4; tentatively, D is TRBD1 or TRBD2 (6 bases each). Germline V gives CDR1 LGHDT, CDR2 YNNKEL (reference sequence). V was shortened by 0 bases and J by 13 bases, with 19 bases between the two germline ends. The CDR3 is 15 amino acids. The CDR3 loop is CASSQEGGRDYKQYF. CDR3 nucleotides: TGTGCCAGCAGCCAAGAAGGGGGGAGAGACTACAAGCAGTACTTC. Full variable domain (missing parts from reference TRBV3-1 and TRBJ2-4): DTAVSQTPKYLVTQMGNDKSIKCEQNLGHDTMYWYKQDSKKFLKIMFSYNNKELIINETVPNRFSPKSPDKAHLNLHINSLELGDSAVYFCASSQEGGRDYKQYFGAGTRLSVL.

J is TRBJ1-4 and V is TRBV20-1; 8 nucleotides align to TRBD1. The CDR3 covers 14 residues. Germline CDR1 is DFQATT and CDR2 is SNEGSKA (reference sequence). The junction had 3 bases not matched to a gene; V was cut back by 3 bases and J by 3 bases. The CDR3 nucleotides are TGCAGTGCTAGCGCACAGGGGGCTAATGAAAAACTGTTTTTT. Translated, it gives CSASAQGANEKLFF.

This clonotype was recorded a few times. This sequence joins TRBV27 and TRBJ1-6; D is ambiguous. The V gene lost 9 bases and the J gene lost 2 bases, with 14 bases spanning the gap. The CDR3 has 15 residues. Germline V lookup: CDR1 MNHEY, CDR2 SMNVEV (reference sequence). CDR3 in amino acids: CASSSPGTYNSPLHF. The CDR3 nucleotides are TGTGCCAGTTCGTCCCCCGGCACCTATAATTCACCCCTCCACTTT.

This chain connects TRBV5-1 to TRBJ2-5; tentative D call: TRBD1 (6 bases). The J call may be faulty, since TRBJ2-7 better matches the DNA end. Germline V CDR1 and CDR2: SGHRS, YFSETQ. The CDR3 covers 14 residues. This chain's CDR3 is CASSLQGSGYEQYF. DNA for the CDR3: TGCGCCAGCAGCTTACAGGGTTCAGGCTACGAGCAGTACTTC.

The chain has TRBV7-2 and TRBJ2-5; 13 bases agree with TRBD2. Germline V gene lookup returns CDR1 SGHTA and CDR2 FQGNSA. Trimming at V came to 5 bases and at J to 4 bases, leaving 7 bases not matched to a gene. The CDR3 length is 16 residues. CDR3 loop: CASSHPGLAGRETQYF. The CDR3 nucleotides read TGTGCCAGCAGCCACCCGGGACTAGCGGGAAGAGAGACCCAGTACTTC.